The source of this T cell receptor beta chain is a study of blood T cells in healthy people across ages (dated by TCRdb to between 2014 and 2016). In terms of the full investigation: In model experiments, roughly one uniquely barcoded TCR beta cDNA molecule per two T cells was captured by template switching. To track age-related changes in TCR beta repertoire diversity, the study relied on deep sequencing normalized with unique cDNA molecular identifiers. Two additional independent replicas of 1 million unique cDNA reads from the same blood draw were analyzed for two donors (one aged 18 to 30 and one aged 80 or older). The donors were split into four age groups: young (average 16 years), middle-aged (about 40), aged (more than 60) and long-lived (82). Donors of different ages were randomly distributed across sequencing lanes to avoid experimental bias.

The CDR3 measures 13 amino acids from cysteine to phenylalanine. The DNA shown is the 39-base CDR3, in frame from base 1. V loses 6 bases of germline sequence and J loses 7 bases, and the interval between the two ends is 13 bases. The donors were roughly 40 Caucasian individuals from Russia, aged roughly 6 to 100 years, who were systemically healthy. Approximately 9.3 milliliters of peripheral blood were drawn from each donor into EDTA-treated Vacutainer tubes. Ficoll-Paque density-gradient centrifugation was used to isolate PBMCs, with at least 7 million per sample. Total RNA was extracted from PBMCs with Trizol reagent, with at least 5.5 micrograms obtained per sample. Naive CD45RAhigh/CD27high T cell percentages were measured by flow cytometry on a PBMC aliquot from every donor. Overall study outcomes, separate from this receptor: Observed TCR beta diversity per million T cells fell roughly linearly with age, and a significant reduction was already apparent by age about 43. Bulk unsorted PBMC profiling prevented conclusive comparison of naive and antigen-experienced compartments. Because donor CMV infection status was unknown, age-related changes in expanded clonotypes were potentially confounded. Estimates of total diversity based on one million sequenced T cells were considered lower bounds and underestimates. Compared with the aged group, the long-lived group had more naive CD4+ T cells, fewer expanded clones and increased TCR diversity, suggesting age selection. The percentage of naive T cells measured by flow cytometry correlated strongly with observed TCR beta diversity.

The method behind the library was 5' RACE. Instrument used: Illumina HiSeq 2500. A second 7 to 11 cycle PCR used a sample-barcoded 5' primer and a J-beta primer mix. A template-switch 5' adaptor carrying 12 random nucleotides introduced a unique molecular identifier onto each TCR beta cDNA molecule. Each sample yielded at least 3 million CDR3-containing paired-end reads. First-strand cDNA synthesis was performed from all RNA using the Mint cDNA synthesis kit, with priming by a TRBC-specific oligonucleotide. Following uracil-DNA glycosylase treatment, a first 18-cycle PCR with universal primers M1SS and BC2_uni_R was performed on all cDNA. From the authors' description of their analysis: Normalization of each sample was performed by random selection of 1 million high-quality reads, each carrying a distinct molecular identifier. Reads with shared molecular identifiers were discarded instead of being binned into consensus sequences. MiTCR, with a Q25 quality threshold and the strictest error-elimination algorithm, was used for CDR3 identification, clonotype clustering and error correction. Lower-bound total TCR beta diversity was estimated with a nonparametric unseen species model using Euler transformation. Clones were called with MiXCR by TCRdb after fastp trimmed the public reads at Q25, and only in-frame beta chains were retained. Here each entry gathers all rows of one CDR3 protein and keeps the most common genes and DNA. Here the V and J calls rest on TCRdb's processing, not on the authors' analysis. Present in this sample are fewer than 800,000 distinct CDR3 sequences, roughly 21% of which were seen just once. The leading ten clones occupy around 3.4% of the sample.

Points on this clonotype: The target of this receptor is not known. No much larger clone is present one base from it, and per-base qualities are unavailable.

The sequenced sample consisted of blood. This receptor was obtained from a man between 65 and 79 years old in good health. The sequence joins TRBV12-3 or TRBV12-4 to TRBJ2-4, with the D gene too uncertain to name. The DNA is as follows: TGTGCCAGCAGACCGAGAGGTGGGAACATTCAGTACTTC. Translated, this gives CASRPRGGNIQYF.